Only a few counts were recorded for the clone carrying this T cell receptor beta chain. The data stem from a study of beta chain features in type 1 diabetes. CDR3 length: 16 residues. Germline V gene lookup returns CDR1 MDHEN and CDR2 SYDVKM. V lost 6 bases to trimming and J lost 0 bases, with 16 bases between them. Reverse transcribing all isolated RNA meant expressed TCRB transcripts were sequenced. Sequenced by immunoSEQ multiplex PCR; TCRdb stores in-frame clones only, minus some. The sample consists of 200,000 to 250,000 clones, 25% to 30% of them appearing once. Sequencing was performed on central memory CD4+ T cells from blood. The chain employs TRBV28 and TRBJ2-3; a possible D gene is TRBD1 (5 bases). The sequence was collected from a man aged 30 to 39 in good health. The CDR3 coding sequence is TGTGCCAGCAGCCAGACAGACGCTTTTAGCACAGATACGCAGTATTTT. Its protein is CASSQTDAFSTDTQYF.